A selection of T cell receptor beta chains follows, all from one sample in a study of blood T cell repertoires in COVID-19. Clones were sequenced by immunoSEQ multiplex PCR, and TCRdb holds only the in-frame ones, with some missing. The data hold about 110,000 clones, with approximately 80% observed a single time. The sample taken for sequencing was peripheral blood. These receptors were taken from a woman aged 70-85 years with acute or convalescent COVID-19. The CDR3 runs from the conserved cysteine through the conserved F or W. Fields, in order: clone size, V gene, J gene, D gene, CDR3 DNA, CDR3 protein. The D gene is left open where the match is weak. Clone sizes are given selectively: once, few, many, or a class where the clone is expanded.

-	TRBV7-2	TRBJ1-3	-	TGTGCCAGCAGCGCCCCAGGGTACCCCATATATTTT	CASSAPGYPIYF
-	TRBV19	TRBJ2-3	TRBD1	TGTGCCAGTAGTTCCGGGACAGTCGTGGGAGTGGATACGCAGTATTTT	CASSSGTVVGVDTQYF
once	TRBV18	TRBJ2-5	-	TGTGCCAGCTCACCAGGGGGGACTGAGACCCAGTACTTC	CASSPGGTETQYF
-	TRBV14	TRBJ1-2	TRBD1	TGTGCCAGCAGCCAAGTCACAGGGGGCGCGGGTGGCTACACCTTC	CASSQVTGGAGGYTF
-	TRBV11-1	TRBJ1-6	-	TGTGCCAGCAGCCCGACAGCCTATAATTCACCCCTCCACTTT	CASSPTAYNSPLHF
-	TRBV4-2	TRBJ2-7	TRBD2	TGTGCCAGCAGCCAAGACGTTTCTACTAGCGGGAAGTCAAGGGAGCAGTACTTC	CASSQDVSTSGKSREQYF
-	TRBV5-4	TRBJ2-2	TRBD2	TGTGCCAGCAGCCCCCGGACTAGCGGGGGGGCAGGGGGCACCGGGGAGCTGTTTTTT	CASSPRTSGGAGGTGELFF
-	TRBV7-9	TRBJ1-1	-	TGTGCCAGCAGCTTGGAGGGACTGGGGTCCCCTGAAGCTTTCTTT	CASSLEGLGSPEAFF
-	TRBV30	TRBJ1-2	-	TGTGCCTGGGGGGGGCTAGCGGCCTATGGCTACACCTTC	CAWGGLAAYGYTF
-	TRBV6-5	TRBJ1-1	TRBD1	TGTGCCAGCAGTTACTCACGACAGGGCATGAACACTGAAGCTTTCTTT	CASSYSRQGMNTEAFF
-	TRBV28	TRBJ2-7	-	TGTGCCAGCAGTTTAATTGCCCGCAGTAACTACGAGCAGTACTTC	CASSLIARSNYEQYF
-	TRBV6-5	TRBJ2-6	TRBD1	TGTGCCAGCAGGACAGGGCGGGCTGGGGCCAACGTCCTGACTTTC	CASRTGRAGANVLTF
-	TRBV7-9	TRBJ2-7	-	TGTGCCAGCAGCTTATGGTTGGCAGGGAGGTACGAGCAGTACTTC	CASSLWLAGRYEQYF
-	TRBV5-8	TRBJ2-1	TRBD2	TGTGCCAGCAGCTTACTAGCGGGAGGGCGGTACAATGAGCAGTTCTTC	CASSLLAGGRYNEQFF
-	TRBV6-5	TRBJ2-2	TRBD2	TGTGCCAGCACTCCGGGACTAGCGGGCACCGGGGAGCTGTTTTTT	CASTPGLAGTGELFF
-	TRBV24-1	TRBJ2-1	TRBD2	TGTGCCACCAGTGATTTGAGCGGGGGACCCTACGGTGAGCAGTTCTTC	CATSDLSGGPYGEQFF